This T cell receptor beta chain was identified in a study of identical twins. Using its own MiXCR run on the 5' RACE reads, TCRdb lists one record per CDR3 protein. This sample has 450,000 or so distinct CDR3 sequences, with 15% to 20% found just once. The CDR3 is 14 residues long. The germline V gene encodes CDR1 LGHDT and CDR2 YNNKEL (reference sequence). V dropped 1 base and J dropped 6; count of bases not matched to a gene: 5. This clonotype has just a few counts. This receptor was identified in a man aged 45-65 years in good health. Sequenced: naive T cells sorted from blood. The V gene is TRBV3-1, the J gene TRBJ1-1; TRBD1 matches 7 bases. The CDR3 bases are TGTGCCAGCAGCCAAGTAACAGGGGTGGCTGAAGCTTTCTTT. Its translation: CASSQVTGVAEAFF. Combining the CDR3 with reference TRBV3-1 and TRBJ1-1 gives the whole variable domain DTAVSQTPKYLVTQMGNDKSIKCEQNLGHDTMYWYKQDSKKFLKIMFSYNNKELIINETVPNRFSPKSPDKAHLNLHINSLELGDSAVYFCASSQVTGVAEAFFGQGTRLTVV.